This TCR beta chain was recovered during a study of spatial heterogeneity in lung cancer. The study's findings and limits: Counts for ubiquitous and regional expanded TCRs went along with ubiquitous and regional nonsynonymous mutations, respectively. For expanded intratumoral alpha and beta TCRs, counts tracked tumor mutation counts.

TCRdb reanalysed the 5' RACE reads using MiXCR and keeps one entry per CDR3 protein. The sample contains roughly 3,500 distinct CDR3 sequences, roughly 12% of which appear only once. Time point specified: sample taken at primary tumor resection. Samples came from 65 to 75 TRACERx patients with untreated early-stage lung cancer. This clonotype was recorded a few times. Antigen specificity is unknown. The receptor comes from a female donor with early-stage non-small cell lung cancer. The source material was lung tumor tissue, sampled at surgery.

In nucleotides, the CDR3 is TGCGCCAGCAGCTTGGTCTGGGGCTCGGATGGCTACACCTTC. Amino acids: CASSLVWGSDGYTF. The chain carries TRBV5-1 and TRBJ1-2, with D perhaps matching TRBD1 (5 bases). Germline values: CDR1 SGHRS, CDR2 YFSETQ. CDR3 size: 14 residues. The ends were cut back, 0 bases at V and 6 bases at J, with 12 bases in the middle.